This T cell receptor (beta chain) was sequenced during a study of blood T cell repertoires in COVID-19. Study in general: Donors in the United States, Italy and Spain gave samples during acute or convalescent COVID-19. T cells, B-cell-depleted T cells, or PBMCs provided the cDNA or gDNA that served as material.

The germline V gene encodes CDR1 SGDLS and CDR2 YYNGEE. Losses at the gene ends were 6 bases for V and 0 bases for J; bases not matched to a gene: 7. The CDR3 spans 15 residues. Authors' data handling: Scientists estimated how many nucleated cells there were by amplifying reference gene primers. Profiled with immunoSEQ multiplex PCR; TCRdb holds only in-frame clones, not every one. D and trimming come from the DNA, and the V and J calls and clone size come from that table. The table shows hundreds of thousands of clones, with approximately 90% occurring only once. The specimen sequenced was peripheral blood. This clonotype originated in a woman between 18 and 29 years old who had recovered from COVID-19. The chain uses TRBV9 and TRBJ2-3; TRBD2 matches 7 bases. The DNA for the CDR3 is TGTGCCAGCATTCGGGGGGAAACTAGCACAGATACGCAGTATTTT. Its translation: CASIRGETSTDTQYF.